These T cell receptor beta chains were read from a single sample in a study of blood T cell repertoires in COVID-19. Sequencing was performed with immunoSEQ multiplex PCR; in TCRdb, only in-frame clones are kept and a portion is missing. The sample yields approximately 670,000 clones, more than 80% seen once. Sample: peripheral blood. The origin of the receptors is a woman under 30 with acute or convalescent COVID-19. CDR3s include the opening cysteine and the closing phenylalanine or tryptophan. The order of the fields is D gene, J gene, clone size, V gene, CDR3 DNA, CDR3 protein. D genes are given only for firm matches. A row's size may be missing; if present it is once, few, many or a size class.

-	TRBJ2-4	-	TRBV2	TGTGCCAGCAGTGAAGGGTCGATGGGGCCGGGCATTCAGTACTTC	CASSEGSMGPGIQYF
-	TRBJ1-6	-	TRBV6-5	TGTGCCAGTACCGGGAGCTATAATTCACCCCTCCACTTT	CASTGSYNSPLHF
-	TRBJ1-4	-	TRBV7-9	TGTGCCAGCAGCCGATCCTTCCTTGACAGAATTTCCCTCCAGGAACTGTTTTTT	CASSRSFLDRISLQELFF
-	TRBJ2-7	-	TRBV12-3/TRBV12-4	TGTGCTCGGGGACAAGAATACGAGCAGTACTTC	CARGQEYEQYF
-	TRBJ1-2	-	TRBV15	TGTGCCACGGGGGCCCTTGGGGCCTATGGCTACACCTTC	CATGALGAYGYTF
TRBD1	TRBJ1-2	-	TRBV25-1	TGTGCCAGCAGTGAACCGGGACAGTTCTATGGCTACACCTTC	CASSEPGQFYGYTF
-	TRBJ1-2	-	TRBV19	TGTGCCAGTAGTATAAGGGGGAGCGGTGGCTACACCTTC	CASSIRGSGGYTF
-	TRBJ2-3	-	TRBV7-3	TGTGCCAGCAGCTTACCAGGGGCGGAAGATACGCAGTATTTT	CASSLPGAEDTQYF
TRBD1	TRBJ1-1	-	TRBV4-1	TGCGCCAGCAGCCTCAACCAGTGGCCCGGGACAGGGAGGACGGAAGCTTTCTTT	CASSLNQWPGTGRTEAFF
-	TRBJ1-2	-	TRBV9	TGTGCCAGCAGCCCCGGGGGGGGGAACTATGGCTACACCTTC	CASSPGGGNYGYTF
-	TRBJ2-1	-	TRBV11-1	TGTGCCAGCAGCTGGGGCTCCGCCAAGTTGAATGAGCAGTTCTTC	CASSWGSAKLNEQFF
TRBD1	TRBJ2-2	-	TRBV4-1	TGCGCCAGCAGCCAAGGAGCGGACAGGGGTTCCGGGGAGCTGTTTTTT	CASSQGADRGSGELFF
TRBD1	TRBJ1-2	-	TRBV7-2	TGTGCCAGCAGCTTTTCTTCCGGGACAGACTCTAACTATGGCTACACCTTC	CASSFSSGTDSNYGYTF
-	TRBJ1-5	-	TRBV7-2	TGTGCCAGCAGCTTAGGCAGGAATAGCAATCAGCCCCAGCATTTT	CASSLGRNSNQPQHF
TRBD1	TRBJ1-2	-	TRBV6-6	TGTGCCAGCAGCCGAGGACAGGGCGGAGGCTACACCTTC	CASSRGQGGGYTF
-	TRBJ1-1	-	TRBV28	TGTGCCAGCAGTCCAGCCGTGGGAGGGGCCGCTTTCTTT	CASSPAVGGAAFF
TRBD1	TRBJ1-2	-	TRBV6-5	TGTGCCAGCAGGAGGGACAGGGGAAACTATGGCTACACCTTC	CASRRDRGNYGYTF
-	TRBJ2-5	-	TRBV2	TGTGCCACCCCCCAGGGGGGAGAGACCCAGTACTTC	CATPQGGETQYF
-	TRBJ2-2	-	TRBV24-1	TGTGCCACCAGTGATTTACGGGGCGGGGGCACGCGGACCGGGGAGCTGTTTTTT	CATSDLRGGGTRTGELFF
-	TRBJ2-1	-	TRBV3-1/TRBV3-2	TGTGCCAGCAGCCAACCTGGACTCCCCCGTTCCTACAATGAGCAGTTCTTC	CASSQPGLPRSYNEQFF
-	TRBJ1-1	once	TRBV9	TGTGCCAGCAGCCCCCTCCCAGGCGCTGAAGCTTTCTTT	CASSPLPGAEAFF
TRBD2	TRBJ2-3	-	TRBV25-1	TGTGCCAGCAGTCTCCTTGGGGGGGGGAAGGCAGATACGCAGTATTTT	CASSLLGGGKADTQYF
TRBD1	TRBJ2-2	-	TRBV19	TGTGCCAGTAGTCCGGGACAGACTAACACCGGGGAGCTGTTTTTT	CASSPGQTNTGELFF
-	TRBJ1-5	-	TRBV6-5	TGTGCCAGCAGTTTGATTGGGAGAAGGGGCAATCAGCCCCAGCATTTT	CASSLIGRRGNQPQHF
-	TRBJ2-1	-	TRBV4-3	TGCGCCAGCAGCCCCGGATCACGGGGTGCTATGAATGAGCAGTTCTTC	CASSPGSRGAMNEQFF
TRBD1	TRBJ1-1	-	TRBV9	TGTGCCAGCAGCAGTAGACAGGGAGGAACTGAAGCTTTCTTT	CASSSRQGGTEAFF
-	TRBJ1-1	once	TRBV6-2/TRBV6-3	TGTGCCAGCAGTTACGCTCGGTACACTGAAGCTTTCTTT	CASSYARYTEAFF
-	TRBJ1-1	-	TRBV3-1/TRBV3-2	TGTGCCAGCAGCCTCGGCTCAGGTATGAACACTGAAGCTTTCTTT	CASSLGSGMNTEAFF
-	TRBJ1-1	-	TRBV7-9	TGTGCCAGCAGCTTGGGCCCGGCGAACACTGAAGCTTTCTTT	CASSLGPANTEAFF
-	TRBJ2-2	-	TRBV29-1	TGCAGCGCCGTGGGGGGGGCCGCCGGGGAGCTGTTTTTT	CSAVGGAAGELFF
-	TRBJ1-5	-	TRBV21-1	TGTGCCAGCAGCAGGGCGGACAGGGAAAGTTTCAGGAGCAATCAGCCCCAGCATTTT	CASSRADRESFRSNQPQHF
TRBD1	TRBJ1-4	-	TRBV27	TGTGCCAGCAGTCCCCTCATAGTCCACAGGGGGCGAGGTGAAAAACTGTTTTTT	CASSPLIVHRGRGEKLFF
-	TRBJ1-2	-	TRBV3-1/TRBV3-2	TGTGCCAGCAGCCGTTGGACAGAAATTAACTATGGCTACACCTTC	CASSRWTEINYGYTF
-	TRBJ1-3	-	TRBV2	TGTGCCAGCAGTGACTCTTCCTCTGGAAACACCATATATTTT	CASSDSSSGNTIYF
TRBD1	TRBJ1-5	once	TRBV27	TGTGCCAGCAGTTCCTACCCAAAGGGGGCGAGCAATCAGCCCCAGCATTTT	CASSSYPKGASNQPQHF
TRBD1	TRBJ2-7	-	TRBV25-1	TGTGCCAGCAGCCGGGACAGGGTTTCCTACGAGCAGTACTTC	CASSRDRVSYEQYF
-	TRBJ1-4	-	TRBV2	TGTGCCAGCAGCACCACAGGCCGCCGAACGGAAAAACTGTTTTTT	CASSTTGRRTEKLFF
-	TRBJ2-6	-	TRBV11-2	TGTGCCAGCAGCTTCCGAGGGGCTAGCGCCTCTGGGGCCAACGTCCTGACTTTC	CASSFRGASASGANVLTF
-	TRBJ1-2	few	TRBV6-5	TGTGCCAGCAGTTCCTTACCGGGACACCTCTATGGCTACACCTTC	CASSSLPGHLYGYTF
TRBD1	TRBJ2-3	-	TRBV27	TGTGCCAGCAGTTTATGGAAGGGGGCGAACTCAGATACGCAGTATTTT	CASSLWKGANSDTQYF
-	TRBJ1-1	-	TRBV19	TGTGCCAGTAGTAAGACGACAGCTGAAGCTTTCTTT	CASSKTTAEAFF
-	TRBJ1-1	-	TRBV9	TGTGCCAGCAGCGTAGTGGTCGGGGCTGAAGCTTTCTTT	CASSVVVGAEAFF
-	TRBJ2-1	-	TRBV6-2/TRBV6-3	TGTGCCAGCAGTTTGGACAGTTACAATGAGCAGTTCTTC	CASSLDSYNEQFF
-	TRBJ2-3	-	TRBV19	TGTGCCAGTAGTATCGAGGTTGTGGCCTTCACAGATACGCAGTATTTT	CASSIEVVAFTDTQYF
-	TRBJ1-1	-	TRBV29-1	TGCAGCCTTAGGAGGGGAGGAAGCTCTGAAGCTTTCTTT	CSLRRGGSSEAFF
TRBD1	TRBJ1-2	-	TRBV6-2/TRBV6-3	TGTGCCAGCAGTTACCCAGAGACAGGGAACTATGGCTACACCTTC	CASSYPETGNYGYTF
TRBD2	TRBJ2-7	-	TRBV7-3	TGTGCCAGCAGCTACGGCGGGGGTTCCTACGAGCAGTACTTC	CASSYGGGSYEQYF
-	TRBJ2-7	-	TRBV19	TGTGCCAGTAGTTCGGGGAACTACGAGCAGTACTTC	CASSSGNYEQYF
-	TRBJ2-1	-	TRBV4-2	TGTGCCAGCAGCCAAGAATGGCCCATTTACAATGAGCAGTTCTTC	CASSQEWPIYNEQFF
-	TRBJ2-5	once	TRBV6-6	TGTGCCAGCAGTTACGTGAGTCAACGGGAGAAAGAGACCCAGTACTTC	CASSYVSQREKETQYF
TRBD1	TRBJ2-7	-	TRBV7-2	TGTGCCAGCAGCTCAGGCCGGGACAGGCTTTCCGAGCAGTACTTC	CASSSGRDRLSEQYF
-	TRBJ2-5	-	TRBV9	TGTGCCAGCAGCGAGACAGCGCTGTTGGGAGAGACCCAGTACTTC	CASSETALLGETQYF
-	TRBJ1-3	-	TRBV19	TGTGCCAGTAGTGTTGGACAGACCCCTGGAAACACCATATATTTT	CASSVGQTPGNTIYF
-	TRBJ1-1	-	TRBV3-1/TRBV3-2	TGTGCCAGCAGCCAAGATGCCCGAGTAGTCCCTTTGAGGACTGAAGCTTTCTTT	CASSQDARVVPLRTEAFF